A single sample is the source of the 27 T cell receptor beta chains below, sequenced in a study of early T cells in non-severe SARS-CoV-2 infection (dated by TCRdb to the early 2020s). Libraries came from 5' RACE. The run used a NextSeq 500. TCRdb trimmed the raw reads at Q25, called clones with MiXCR and kept productive beta chains. Identical CDR3 protein sequences are pooled into one entry, listed with their most common genes and DNA. The sample table contains 65,000 to 80,000 distinct CDR3 sequences; only one count was recorded for less than 15% of them. Roughly 6% of the sample belongs to the ten largest clones. The sample consisted of whole blood. All receptors come from an adult who was a healthcare worker with PCR-confirmed SARS-CoV-2 infection or an uninfected control (not recorded which).

This clonotype was detected many times. This chain uses TRBV20-1 with TRBJ1-1, with a weak D call TRBD1 (5 bases). The germline CDR1 and CDR2 sequences are DFQATT and SNEGSKA (reference sequence). The V end lost 0 bases, the J end lost 3 bases, and 14 bases lay between the germline ends. The CDR3 contains 15 residues. The CDR3 DNA is TGCAGTGCTAGAGATGGTCAGCGAGGGGACACTGAAGCTTTCTTT. Translating gives CSARDGQRGDTEAFF.

This clonotype showed up many times. This chain joins TRBV6-6 and TRBJ1-1; D possibly corresponds to TRBD1 (5 bases). V shed 7 bases and J shed 2 bases, with 14 bases lying between them. CDR3 length: 14 amino acids. CDR1 MNHNY and CDR2 SVGAGI come from the germline V gene (reference sequence). The CDR3, as DNA: TGTGCCAGCAACAAACAGGCTGTCAACACTGAAGCTTTCTTT. Translating gives CASNKQAVNTEAFF.

J is TRBJ2-7 and V is TRBV4-1; D is ambiguous. This CDR3 spans 12 amino acids. Per germline, CDR1 MGHRA and CDR2 YSYEKL. Trimming cost V 4 bases and J 7 bases, with 11 bases left between them. The CDR3 nucleotides are TGCGCCAGCAGCCCCGACATGTCAGAGCAGTACTTC. It specifies CASSPDMSEQYF.

The chain carries TRBV18 and TRBJ2-2, with 7 bases lining up with TRBD1. CDR3 length equals 14 residues. Germline CDR1 reads KGHSH; CDR2 reads LQKENI. V shed 6 bases, J shed 4 bases, and the junction held 5 bases outside the gene matches. CDR3 bases: TGTGCCAGCTCCCCGAACAGGGGCACCGGGGAGCTGTTTTTT. This codes for CASSPNRGTGELFF.

This clonotype was seen only a few times. The chain recombines TRBV7-6 with TRBJ2-2; weak D call: TRBD2 (6 bases). Germline assignment: CDR1 SGHVS and CDR2 FNYEAQ. The V end was cut by 3 bases, the J end by 1 base, with 9 bases between. The CDR3 consists of 15 residues. CDR3 residues: CASSLEGRNTGELFF. The CDR3 coding sequence is TGTGCCAGCAGCTTGGAGGGGAGGAACACCGGGGAGCTGTTTTTT.

This chain's CDR3 is CSVVGREDTGELFF. CDR3 sequence (DNA): TGCAGCGTTGTAGGCAGGGAGGACACCGGGGAGCTGTTTTTT. The chain uses TRBV29-1 and TRBJ2-2; possible D gene TRBD2, 6 bases. Trimming removed 4 bases from V and 3 bases from J, with 12 bases in between. The CDR3 totals 14 residues. CDR1 SQVTM and CDR2 ANQGSEA come from the germline V gene.

This clonotype was picked up many times. This chain uses TRBV6-4 with TRBJ1-2; D perhaps matches TRBD1 (5 bases). Germline loops: CDR1 MRHNA, CDR2 SNTAGT. Trimming removed 2 bases at V and 4 bases at J, with 8 bases between. The CDR3 is made up of 13 amino acids. CDR3 in amino acids: CASSDGGRYGYTF. The CDR3 region has the DNA TGTGCCAGCAGTGACGGGGGTCGCTATGGCTACACCTTC.

This clonotype has a count of ten or more. The rearrangement joins TRBV3-1 to TRBJ2-7; 11 bases map to TRBD1. CDR1 and CDR2 (germline): LGHDT, YNNKEL (reference sequence). With V trimmed by 4 bases and J by 3 bases, 17 bases remained unmatched. CDR3 size: 19 residues. Here the CDR3 DNA reads TGTGCCAGCAGCCCGGGTTCCGGGACAGGGGGTCTACCGGACTACGAGCAGTACTTC. Protein sequence: CASSPGSGTGGLPDYEQYF.

This clonotype was seen a few times. This chain connects TRBV21-1 to TRBJ1-1. TRBV21-1 is a recognized pseudogene. The CDR3 consists of 18 residues. CDR3 in DNA: TGTGCCAGCAGCAAAGGGTCAGAAGGCGACGGAAAGAACACTGAAGCTTTCTTT. It yields the protein CASSKGSEGDGKNTEAFF.

The chain carries TRBV7-9 and TRBJ2-3; perhaps TRBD1 as D (7 bases). Trimming cost V 5 bases and J 4 bases, with 16 bases left between them. The length of the CDR3 is 15 residues. CDR1 and CDR2 (germline): SEHNR, FQNEAQ (reference sequence). The DNA of the CDR3 is TGTGCCAGCAGCCCGACAGGGAGGTCGGCAGATACGCAGTATTTT. This sequence encodes CASSPTGRSADTQYF. The variable domain in full, completed from reference TRBV7-9 and TRBJ2-3, reads DTGVSQNPRHKITKRGQNVTFRCDPISEHNRLYWYRQTLGQGPEFLTYFQNEAQLEKSRLLSDRFSAERPKGSFSTLEIQRTEQGDSAMYLCASSPTGRSADTQYFGPGTRLTVL.

This chain connects TRBV6-1 to TRBJ2-7, with TRBD2 as a possible D gene (5 bases). The V and J ends lost 1 base and 6 bases respectively, with 16 bases between them. The germline V gene has CDR1 MNHNS and CDR2 SASEGT. This CDR3 comprises 15 residues. The CDR3 DNA is TGTGCCAGCAGTGAAGTCGGGCTAGCTACATCCGAGCAGTACTTC. As protein: CASSEVGLATSEQYF.

The sample holds a few counts of this clonotype. The chain has TRBV28 and TRBJ2-7; D is undetermined. The germline V gene encodes CDR1 MDHEN and CDR2 SYDVKM. Trimming removed 5 bases at V and 7 bases at J, with 12 bases between. This CDR3 spans 12 amino acids. The CDR3 spells CASSPPLREQYF. The CDR3, as DNA: TGTGCCAGCAGTCCCCCTCTGCGGGAGCAGTACTTC.

The genes are TRBV4-1 and TRBJ1-1, with 7 bases identical to TRBD1. V shed 1 base and J 5 bases; nucleotides not matched to a gene: 10. The germline V gene encodes CDR1 MGHRA and CDR2 YSYEKL. This CDR3 contains 16 residues. CDR3 nucleotide sequence: TGCGCCAGCAGCCAAGTGGGGGACAGATTAAGGACTGAAGCTTTCTTT. It codes for CASSQVGDRLRTEAFF.

This clonotype was observed a handful of times. The genes are TRBV5-1 and TRBJ1-3; D is ambiguous. Trimming pared 2 bases from V and 2 bases from J, leaving 5 bases between. The germline V gene encodes CDR1 SGHRS and CDR2 YFSETQ. The CDR3 extends over 13 amino acids. In DNA form, the CDR3 reads TGCGCCAGCAGCTTAATTCCTGGAAACACCATATATTTT. Protein product: CASSLIPGNTIYF.

V and J are TRBV30 and TRBJ2-2; unclear D gene. The CDR3 is made up of 19 amino acids. Germline assignment: CDR1 GTSNPN and CDR2 SVGIG (reference sequence). V was cut by 2 bases and J by 0 bases, with 22 bases left in between. DNA of the CDR3: TGTGCCTGGAGTATACGCCCAGTAATCCACCGCGCGAACACCGGGGAGCTGTTTTTT. This translates into CAWSIRPVIHRANTGELFF.

The chain couples TRBV6-6 to TRBJ2-2, with D possibly being TRBD2 (6 bases). CDR1 MNHNY and CDR2 SVGAGI come from the germline V gene (reference sequence). Trimming took off 2 bases at V and 5 bases at J, with 15 bases between the two ends. This CDR3 contains 16 residues. The CDR3 sequence is CASSYGLAGGTGELFF. CDR3 sequence (DNA): TGTGCCAGCAGTTACGGTCTGGCAGGAGGGACCGGGGAGCTGTTTTTT.

This chain joins TRBV12-3 or TRBV12-4 and TRBJ2-2; 8 bases line up with TRBD2. CDR3 length equals 16 residues. V was pared by 6 bases and J by 1 base, with 7 bases of the junction left unmatched. CDR3: CASSRTGGLNTGELFF. In DNA, the CDR3 is TGTGCCAGCAGCCGAACGGGGGGGTTGAACACCGGGGAGCTGTTTTTT.

This clonotype was recorded many times. The gene calls are TRBV5-1 and TRBJ2-1; D unclear. CDR1 and CDR2 from the germline V gene are SGHRS and YFSETQ. The CDR3 contains 15 residues. The V end lost 1 base, the J end lost 0 bases, and 8 bases lay between the germline ends. The CDR3 sequence: CASSLTSGSYNEQFF. The CDR3 bases are TGCGCCAGCAGCTTGACCTCGGGCTCCTACAATGAGCAGTTCTTC. Full variable domain (missing parts from reference TRBV5-1 and TRBJ2-1): KAGVTQTPRYLIKTRGQQVTLSCSPISGHRSVSWYQQTPGQGLQFLFEYFSETQRNKGNFPGRFSGRQFSNSRSEMNVSTLELGDSALYLCASSLTSGSYNEQFFGPGTRLTVL.

This clonotype was detected only a few times. The CDR3 DNA reads as TGTGCCAGCAGCCCCCCGGGGCCCACGAACACTGAAGCTTTCTTT. Residues: CASSPPGPTNTEAFF. The chain couples TRBV5-4 to TRBJ1-1, with D maybe TRBD1 (5 bases). The CDR3 loop spans 15 amino acids. V was clipped by 4 bases and J by 1 base, with 14 bases between them. Germline CDR1 is SGHNT and CDR2 is YYREEE (reference sequence).

This clonotype was counted only a few times. The chain joins TRBV5-1 to TRBJ2-3; D possibly uses TRBD1 or TRBD2 (5 bases each). CDR3 size: 15 residues. V was shortened by 0 bases and J by 3 bases, with 11 bases between the two germline ends. CDR1 is SGHRS, CDR2 YFSETQ, per germline. The DNA for the CDR3 is TGCGCCAGCAGCTTGGAGGGACGAGGAACAGATACGCAGTATTTT. It yields the protein CASSLEGRGTDTQYF.

This clonotype appeared many times. The chain carries TRBV5-5 and TRBJ2-1; 7 nucleotides line up with TRBD2. CDR1 is SGHKS and CDR2 is YYEKEE in the germline V gene (reference sequence). The CDR3 contains 15 residues. Losses at the gene ends were 0 bases for V and 2 bases for J; bases not matched to a gene: 2. The CDR3 protein is CASSLGRGTYNEQFF. DNA of the CDR3: TGTGCCAGCAGCTTGGGGCGGGGGACCTACAATGAGCAGTTCTTC.

This clonotype appeared a few times. The chain links TRBV2 to TRBJ2-2; 12 bases are shared with TRBD2. Trimming took 6 bases from V and 5 from J; bases not matched to a gene: 4. This CDR3 has 15 amino acids. Germline loops: CDR1 SNHLY, CDR2 FYNNEI. The CDR3 DNA follows: TGTGCCAGCAGAGTCCTAGCGGGAGGGACCGGGGAGCTGTTTTTT. Residues: CASRVLAGGTGELFF.

This clonotype occurred many times. CDR3 nucleotide sequence: TGCAGCGTTGAAGAAGGTGGTTATGGCTACACCTTC. Amino acids: CSVEEGGYGYTF. The V gene is TRBV29-1, the J gene TRBJ1-2; D remains ambiguous. Germline V gene data show CDR1 as SQVTM and CDR2 as ANQGSEA. The CDR3 consists of 12 residues. V was shortened by 0 bases and J by 5 bases, with 7 bases between the two germline ends. The entire variable domain, with the rest obtained from reference TRBV29-1 and TRBJ1-2, is as follows: SAVISQKPSRDICQRGTSLTIQCQVDSQVTMMFWYRQQPGQSLTLIATANQGSEATYESGFVIDKFPISRPNLTFSTLTVSNMSPEDSSIYLCSVEEGGYGYTFGSGTRLTVV.

The V call is TRBV5-6, the J call TRBJ2-7; 7 bases are a match to TRBD2. J was trimmed by 4 bases and V by 0 bases; bases with no gene match: 4. In germline, CDR1 is SGHDT, CDR2 YYEEEE. The CDR3 totals 14 residues. CDR3 sequence (DNA): TGTGCCAGCAGCTTGGGTCCTAGCGGTTACGAGCAGTACTTC. This gives the protein CASSLGPSGYEQYF.

The J gene is TRBJ1-1, the V gene TRBV29-1, with TRBD1 identical over 8 bases. The trim removed 6 bases at V and 11 bases at J, leaving 11 bases unmatched. This CDR3 is built from 12 residues. The germline CDR1 and CDR2 sequences are SQVTM and ANQGSEA. The CDR3 DNA sequence: TGCAGCGTCCAGACAGGGGCCGCATTTGCTTTCTTT. Protein product: CSVQTGAAFAFF.

The chain is built from TRBV29-1 and TRBJ2-1, with 10 bases fitting TRBD2. The CDR3 runs to 14 residues. The germline gives CDR1 SQVTM, CDR2 ANQGSEA. The V segment lost 6 bases and the J segment 4 bases; nucleotides outside the gene matches: 6. The DNA of the CDR3 is TGCAGCGTCGACGGACTAGCGGATTACAATGAGCAGTTCTTC. It encodes CSVDGLADYNEQFF.

This chain uses TRBV7-3 with TRBJ2-5, with D possibly being TRBD1 or TRBD2 (5 bases each). The CDR3 contains 13 residues. Per germline, CDR1 SGHTA and CDR2 FQGTGA. V was trimmed by 5 bases and J by 2 bases, leaving 9 bases between them. This chain's CDR3 is CASSPGTQETQYF. In DNA form, the CDR3 reads TGTGCCAGCAGCCCCGGGACGCAAGAGACCCAGTACTTC.